The clone carrying this T cell receptor (beta chain) was found a few times. Antigen: not known. The sample belongs to a study of siplizumab effects on memory and regulatory T cells. Study findings and constraints: The study found naive T cells seemingly more diverse than memory cells and seemingly major alloresponse contributors. Proliferating siplizumab-culture Treg suppressive function went unconfirmed.

Data came from immunoSEQ multiplex PCR; TCRdb stores just in-frame clones and leaves some out. This table holds 87,000 or so clones, around 94% found once. Germline-derived CDR1 and CDR2 are MGHRA and YSYEKL. This CDR3 contains 15 residues. V lost 5 bases, J lost 4 bases, and 14 bases lay in between. This chain connects TRBV4-1 to TRBJ2-2; D gene uncertain. The origin of this receptor is a human donor in good health. Material for sequencing was non-Treg CD4+ T cells sorted from blood. The CDR3 sequence is CASSSPRVGTGELFF. CDR3 coding DNA: TGCGCCAGCAGCAGTCCCCGGGTAGGCACCGGGGAGCTGTTTTTT.